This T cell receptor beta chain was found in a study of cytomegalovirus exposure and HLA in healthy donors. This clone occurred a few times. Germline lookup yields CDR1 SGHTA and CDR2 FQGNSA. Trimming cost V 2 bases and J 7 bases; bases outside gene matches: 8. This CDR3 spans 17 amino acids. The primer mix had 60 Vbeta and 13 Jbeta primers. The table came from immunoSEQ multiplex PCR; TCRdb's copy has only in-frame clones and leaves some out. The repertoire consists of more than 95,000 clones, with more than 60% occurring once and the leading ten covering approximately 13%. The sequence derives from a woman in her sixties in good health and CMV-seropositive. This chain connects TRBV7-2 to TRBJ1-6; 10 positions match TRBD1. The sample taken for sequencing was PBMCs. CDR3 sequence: CASSLIPLTGGNSPLHF. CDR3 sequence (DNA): TGTGCCAGCAGCTTAATCCCGCTGACAGGGGGCAATTCACCCCTCCACTTT. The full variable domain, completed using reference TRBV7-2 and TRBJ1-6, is GAGVSQSPSNKVTEKGKDVELRCDPISGHTALYWYRQSLGQGLEFLIYFQGNSAPDKSGLPSDRFSAERTGGSVSTLTIQRTQQEDSAVYLCASSLIPLTGGNSPLHFGNGTRLTVT.